The 14 T cell receptor beta chains reported below all come from one sample, sequenced in a study of cytomegalovirus exposure and HLA in healthy donors. Primers included in the PCR were 60 Vbeta and 13 Jbeta primers. The protocol was immunoSEQ multiplex PCR, while the TCRdb copy is restricted to in-frame clones and leaves out a portion. The table lists roughly 110,000 clones, 60% to 80% of them singletons, with about 2% in the top ten. Sequencing input: PBMCs. These receptors all come from a human donor in good health.

The rearrangement joins TRBV27 to TRBJ2-1, with 11 bases identical to TRBD1. CDR3 size: 15 residues. The germline V gene encodes CDR1 MNHEY and CDR2 SMNVEV (reference sequence). V trimming: 6 bases; J trimming: 3 bases; junction bases outside the gene matches: 4. DNA for the CDR3: TGTGCCAGCAGGACGGGACAGGGGGGCTACAATGAGCAGTTCTTC. This gives the protein CASRTGQGGYNEQFF.

The CDR3: CASSPPPGQGRTNYGYTF. In nucleotides, the CDR3 is TGTGCCAGCTCACCGCCGCCGGGACAGGGGCGAACTAACTATGGCTACACCTTC. V usage is TRBV18 and J usage is TRBJ1-2; TRBD1 aligns across 10 bases. The CDR3 extends over 18 amino acids. V shed 3 bases and J 0 bases; nucleotides not matched to a gene: 10. Germline values: CDR1 KGHSH, CDR2 LQKENI.

The genes are TRBV7-8 and TRBJ1-5; D perhaps matches TRBD1 (5 bases). V dropped 4 bases and J dropped 4 bases, with 29 bases sitting between them. The CDR3 contains 20 residues. Germline V gene sequence: CDR1 SGHVS, CDR2 FQNEAQ. The DNA of the CDR3 is TGTGCCAGCAGCTATAACTCAGGAGTCGCAGGACGCAGGGTTAATCAGCCCCAGCATTTT. It specifies CASSYNSGVAGRRVNQPQHF.

The chain carries TRBV9 and TRBJ2-7; 7 bases match TRBD1. CDR3 length equals 15 residues. With 4 bases clipped from V and 0 bases from J, the junction kept 7 bases outside the gene matches. Per the germline V gene, CDR1 is SGDLS and CDR2 is YYNGEE. Here the CDR3 DNA reads TGTGCCAGCAGCCCGGGACAGCTCTCCTCCTACGAGCAGTACTTC. Its translation: CASSPGQLSSYEQYF.

The CDR3 sequence is CASSFIGYEQYF. The CDR3 bases are TGTGCCAGCAGCTTCATCGGGTACGAGCAGTACTTC. The chain combines TRBV7-2 with TRBJ2-7, with unresolved D. The ends were cut back, 3 bases at V and 4 bases at J, with 7 bases in the middle. The CDR3 runs 12 residues. Germline CDR1 and CDR2: SGHTA and FQGNSA.

The chain links TRBV28 to TRBJ2-3; 7 nucleotides agree with TRBD2. CDR1 MDHEN and CDR2 SYDVKM come from the germline V gene. With V trimmed by 3 bases and J by 0 bases, 3 bases remained unmatched. This CDR3 has 15 residues. The CDR3 nucleotides are TGTGCCAGCAGTTTCTTTAGCGGGAGCACAGATACGCAGTATTTT. This codes for CASSFFSGSTDTQYF.

This clone appeared a few times. The rearrangement uses TRBV5-6 and TRBJ2-1; TRBD1 matches at 10 bases. CDR3 length: 15 residues. With 4 bases clipped from V and 3 bases from J, the junction kept 4 bases outside the gene matches. The germline CDR1 and CDR2 sequences are SGHDT and YYEEEE. CDR3 in amino acids: CASSAGQGGYNEQFF. The DNA for the CDR3 is TGTGCCAGCAGCGCCGGACAGGGGGGCTACAATGAGCAGTTCTTC.

The V gene is TRBV5-1, the J gene TRBJ2-5; 10 nucleotides line up with TRBD1. V was clipped by 4 bases and J by 5 bases; unmatched bases: 11. The germline CDR1 and CDR2 sequences are SGHRS and YFSETQ. The CDR3 totals 16 residues. Here the CDR3 reads CASSRMGQGLGETQYF. The CDR3 DNA sequence: TGCGCCAGCAGCAGGATGGGACAGGGGTTAGGCGAGACCCAGTACTTC.

The rearrangement joins TRBV7-6 to TRBJ2-3; the D gene is possibly TRBD1 (8 bases). Germline V gene data show CDR1 as SGHVS and CDR2 as FNYEAQ. There are 14 residues in the CDR3. Trimming took 5 bases from V and 5 from J, leaving 14 bases between them. In nucleotides, the CDR3 is TGTGCCAGCAGCCGGACAGGGAGGGGAGATACGCAGTATTTT. Protein: CASSRTGRGDTQYF. Looking up the rest from reference TRBV7-6 and TRBJ2-3 gives the full variable domain: GAGVSQSPRYKVTKRGQDVALRCDPISGHVSLYWYRQALGQGPEFLTYFNYEAQQDKSGLPNDRFSAERPEGSISTLTIQRTEQRDSAMYRCASSRTGRGDTQYFGPGTRLTVL.

The rearrangement joins TRBV6-5 to TRBJ2-4; possibly TRBD2 for D (7 bases). The CDR3 has 13 amino acids. The germline CDR1 and CDR2 sequences are MNHEY and SVGAGI. The germline V and J ends were trimmed by 8 bases and 7 bases, with 15 bases remaining between them. CDR3 sequence reads: CASRGGTPNIQYF. CDR3 bases: TGTGCCAGCCGGGGAGGGACACCCAACATTCAGTACTTC.

The chain joins TRBV30 to TRBJ2-6, with D perhaps TRBD2 (5 bases). The CDR3 covers 17 residues. Deletions cut 5 bases from V and 0 bases from J, with 17 bases between. Germline V gives CDR1 GTSNPN, CDR2 SVGIG (reference sequence). DNA for the CDR3: TGTGCCTGGCACCGGACGGGAATCACCTCTGGGGCCAACGTCCTGACTTTC. Amino acid sequence: CAWHRTGITSGANVLTF.

The chain links TRBV5-6 to TRBJ2-7; D is undetermined. Between the trimmed V and J ends, which lost 0 bases and 5 bases, there was a span of 3 bases. Germline V CDR1 and CDR2: SGHDT, YYEEEE. The CDR3 is 11 residues long. CDR3 nucleotides: TGTGCCAGCAGCTTGGCCGACGAGCAGTACTTC. This gives the protein CASSLADEQYF.

The chain links TRBV5-1 to TRBJ1-1, with 8 bases lining up with TRBD1. The CDR3 length is 12 residues. In germline, CDR1 is SGHRS, CDR2 YFSETQ. The trim removed 4 bases at V and 7 bases at J, leaving 3 bases unmatched. The DNA for the CDR3 is TGCGCCAGCAGCCTCGACAGGGGTGAAGCTTTCTTT. Translated: CASSLDRGEAFF.

The CDR3 is CASSLAGTRGIEQFF. CDR3 in DNA: TGTGCCAGCAGCTTAGCGGGGACTAGGGGTATTGAGCAGTTCTTC. The J gene is TRBJ2-1, the V gene TRBV7-9, with 8 bases fitting TRBD2. Germline V gene sequence: CDR1 SEHNR, CDR2 FQNEAQ (reference sequence). The V and J ends lost 0 bases and 9 bases, in that order; junction bases with no gene match: 7. The CDR3 runs to 15 residues.